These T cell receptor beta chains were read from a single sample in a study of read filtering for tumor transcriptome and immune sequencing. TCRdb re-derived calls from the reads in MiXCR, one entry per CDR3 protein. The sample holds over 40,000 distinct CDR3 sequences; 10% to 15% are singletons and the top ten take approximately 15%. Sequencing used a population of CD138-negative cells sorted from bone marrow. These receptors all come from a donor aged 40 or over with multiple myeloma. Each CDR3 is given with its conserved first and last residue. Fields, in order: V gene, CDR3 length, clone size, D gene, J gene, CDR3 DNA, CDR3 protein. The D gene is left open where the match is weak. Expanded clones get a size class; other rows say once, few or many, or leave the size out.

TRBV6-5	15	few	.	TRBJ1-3	TGTGCCAGCAGTAGACAGAGTGCATCCGGAAACACCATATATTTT	CASSRQSASGNTIYF
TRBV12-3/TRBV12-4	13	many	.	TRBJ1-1	TGTGCCAGCAGAAACGACAAGGACACTGAAGCTTTCTTT	CASRNDKDTEAFF
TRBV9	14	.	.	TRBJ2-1	TGTGCCAGCAGCGGTGGGGCTCCACCTAATGAGCAGTTCTTC	CASSGGAPPNEQFF
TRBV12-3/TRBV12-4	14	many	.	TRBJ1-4	TGTGCCAGCAGTCCCAGCAGGGTTGACGAAAAACTGTTTTTT	CASSPSRVDEKLFF
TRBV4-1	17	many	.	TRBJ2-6	TGCGCCAGCAGCCTGATGGCATCTATCTCTGGGGCCAACGTCCTGACTTTC	CASSLMASISGANVLTF
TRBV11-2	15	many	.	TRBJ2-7	TGTGCCAGCAGCTTGATCCCGGACAGAGCCTACGAGCAGTACTTC	CASSLIPDRAYEQYF
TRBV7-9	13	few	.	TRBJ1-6	TGTGCCAGCAGCTCCGGACAGAATTCACCCCTCCACTTT	CASSSGQNSPLHF
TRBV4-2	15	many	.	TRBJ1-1	TGTGCCAGCAGCCAAGGTGAAGGGGGGGGGACTGAAGCTTTCTTT	CASSQGEGGGTEAFF
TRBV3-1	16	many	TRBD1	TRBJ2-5	TGTGCCAGCAGCCCGGGTGTTAAGGACAGGGGGCCGACCCAGTACTTC	CASSPGVKDRGPTQYF
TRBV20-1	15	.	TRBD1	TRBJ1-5	TGCAGTGCTAGCCCGGAACAGGGGGGCAATCAGCCCCAGCATTTT	CSASPEQGGNQPQHF
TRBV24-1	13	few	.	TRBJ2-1	TGTGCCACCAGTGATTCTGCGGTTAATGAGCAGTTCTTC	CATSDSAVNEQFF
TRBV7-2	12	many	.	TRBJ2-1	TGTGCCAGCAGCTTCTTCGGCAATGAGCAGTTCTTC	CASSFFGNEQFF
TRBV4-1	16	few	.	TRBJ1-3	TGCGCCAGCAGCCAGCAGACGCCCCAGGCTGGAAACACCATATATTTT	CASSQQTPQAGNTIYF
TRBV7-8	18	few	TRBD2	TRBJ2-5	TGTGCCAGCACCCCGACGAGGCCGGGACTAGCGAGACAAGAGACCCAGTACTTC	CASTPTRPGLARQETQYF
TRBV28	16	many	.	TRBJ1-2	TGTGCCAGCAATCCATACGGGGAGAAGTACAACTATGGCTACACCTTC	CASNPYGEKYNYGYTF
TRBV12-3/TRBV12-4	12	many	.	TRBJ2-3	TGTGCCAGCAGTTCGGGGATCGGTACGCAGTATTTT	CASSSGIGTQYF
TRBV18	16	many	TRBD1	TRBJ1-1	TGTGCCAGCTCACCAACGACAGGGGGGATGAACACTGAAGCTTTCTTT	CASSPTTGGMNTEAFF
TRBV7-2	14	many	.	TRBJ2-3	TGTGCCAGCACCCTTCAGCCCGGCACAGATACGCAGTATTTT	CASTLQPGTDTQYF
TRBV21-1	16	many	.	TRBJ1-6	TGTGCCAGCAGCATTTGGGCAGGGGCCTATAATTCACCCCTCCACTTT	CASSIWAGAYNSPLHF
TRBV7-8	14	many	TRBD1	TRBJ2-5	TGTGCCAGCAGCTTTAGGGGGCGCGGGGAGACCCAGTACTTC	CASSFRGRGETQYF
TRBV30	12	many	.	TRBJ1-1	TGTGCCTGGGCCACAGCGAACACTGAAGCTTTCTTT	CAWATANTEAFF
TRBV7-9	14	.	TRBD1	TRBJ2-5	TGTGCCAGCAGTTATGACAGGGGGAAAGAGACCCAGTACTTC	CASSYDRGKETQYF
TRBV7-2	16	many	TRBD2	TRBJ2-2	TGTGCCAGCAGCCTAAGAGCGGGGACGAACACCGGGGAGCTGTTTTTT	CASSLRAGTNTGELFF
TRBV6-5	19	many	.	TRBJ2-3	TGTGCCAGCAGTTCTCCCTCAGGTTTTCCCAGCGAGGGAACAGATACGCAGTATTTT	CASSSPSGFPSEGTDTQYF
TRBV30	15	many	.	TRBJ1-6	TGTGCCTGGAGTGTATCCGCAGTTTTGAATTCACCCCTCCACTTT	CAWSVSAVLNSPLHF
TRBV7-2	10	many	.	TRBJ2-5	TGTGCCAGCGGGAGGGAGACCCAGTACTTC	CASGRETQYF
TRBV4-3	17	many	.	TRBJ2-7	TGCGTCAGCAGCCAAACTGCAACCGGGACCGGCAGCCACGAGCAGTACTTC	CVSSQTATGTGSHEQYF
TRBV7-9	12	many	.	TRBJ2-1	TGTGCCAGCAGCGGGAGGAGAAATGAGCAGTTCTTC	CASSGRRNEQFF
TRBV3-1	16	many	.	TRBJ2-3	TGTGCCAGCAGCCAAGATCGCCTACGGAACACAGATACGCAGTATTTT	CASSQDRLRNTDTQYF
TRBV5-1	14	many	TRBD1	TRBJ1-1	TGCGCCAGCAGGAGAGTTGGACAGGCCCTTGAAGCTTTCTTT	CASRRVGQALEAFF
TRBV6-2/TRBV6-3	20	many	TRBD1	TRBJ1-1	TGTGCCAGCAGTTCCTTCCCGGGACAGGGCTTTCCTCCCTTTGACTCTGAAGCTTTCTTT	CASSSFPGQGFPPFDSEAFF
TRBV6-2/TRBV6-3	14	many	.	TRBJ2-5	TGTGCCAGCAGTTACTTCGGGTTTCAAGAGACCCAGTACTTC	CASSYFGFQETQYF
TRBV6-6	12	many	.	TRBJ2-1	TGTGCCTCCTCTCCGGGTTCCAATGAGCAGTTCTTC	CASSPGSNEQFF
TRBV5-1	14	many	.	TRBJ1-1	TGCGCCAGCAGCTTGGACAATATGAACACTGAAGCTTTCTTT	CASSLDNMNTEAFF
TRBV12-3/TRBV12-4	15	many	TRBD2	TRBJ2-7	TGTGCCAGCAGTCCTCTAGCGGGAGTCACGGGGGAGCAGTACTTC	CASSPLAGVTGEQYF
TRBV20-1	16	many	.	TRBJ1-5	TGCAGTGCTAGCCCCTTAGGGGGAATGGATAATCAGCCCCAGCATTTT	CSASPLGGMDNQPQHF
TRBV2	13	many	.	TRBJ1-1	TGTGCCAGCCAGTTTTTACCCGGCGCTGAAGCTTTCTTT	CASQFLPGAEAFF
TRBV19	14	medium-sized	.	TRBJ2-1	TGTGCCAGTAGCTTGAGGGGGACCGACGATGAGCAGTTCTTC	CASSLRGTDDEQFF
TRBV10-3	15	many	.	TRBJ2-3	TGTGCCATCAGTGAGCCCGCCCGAAACCCCGATACGCAGTATTTT	CAISEPARNPDTQYF
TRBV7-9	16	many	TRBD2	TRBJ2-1	TGTGCCAGCAGCTTAGTCGGGGGAGGGTCCTACAATGAGCAGTTCTTC	CASSLVGGGSYNEQFF